The rows below give T cell receptor beta chains drawn from one sample of a study of blood T cell repertoires in COVID-19. Profiling relied on immunoSEQ multiplex PCR, and the TCRdb table lists in-frame clones only, not all of them. This sample has over 150,000 clones; about 80% occur once, and the top ten carry about 2.1%. Source material: peripheral blood. The receptors shown here come from an elderly woman with acute or convalescent COVID-19. The CDR3 runs from the conserved cysteine through the conserved F or W. The D gene is left open where the match is weak. Clone size is not always given. Where it is, it says once, few, many or a class for expanded clones.

.,TRBV6-5,TRBD2,TRBJ2-7,CASRSSGVYEQYF,TGTGCCAGCAGATCTAGCGGGGTCTACGAGCAGTACTTC
.,TRBV2,.,TRBJ1-1,CASTIKQGFTEAFF,TGTGCCAGCACTATCAAACAGGGATTCACTGAAGCTTTCTTT
few,TRBV7-8,.,TRBJ1-2,CASSRTDKQDYGYTF,TGTGCCAGCAGCCGGACGGACAAACAGGACTATGGCTACACCTTC
.,TRBV7-9,TRBD1,TRBJ2-1,CASTLPGQGSNEQFF,TGTGCCAGCACCCTACCGGGACAGGGAAGCAATGAGCAGTTCTTC
.,TRBV7-2,.,TRBJ2-5,CASSPAGVEGTQYF,TGTGCCAGCAGCCCGGCCGGAGTAGAGGGGACCCAGTACTTC
.,TRBV19,.,TRBJ2-5,CASSPRTVQETQYF,TGTGCCAGTAGTCCCCGGACTGTTCAAGAGACCCAGTACTTC
.,TRBV7-9,TRBD1,TRBJ1-2,CASSLGTADFYGYTF,TGTGCCAGCAGCTTGGGGACAGCCGATTTCTATGGCTACACCTTC
.,TRBV30,TRBD2,TRBJ2-5,CAWSVRGRETQYF,TGTGCCTGGAGTGTGCGGGGGAGGGAGACCCAGTACTTC
.,TRBV19,.,TRBJ2-7,CATSTPGLPTYEQYF,TGTGCCACCTCTACCCCGGGACTCCCCACCTACGAGCAGTACTTC
.,TRBV27,.,TRBJ2-7,CASSLGGTGYEQYF,TGTGCCAGCAGTTTAGGAGGGACCGGCTACGAGCAGTACTTC
once,TRBV21-1,.,TRBJ2-7,CATVGQVNYEQYF,TGTGCCACCGTGGGACAGGTGAACTACGAGCAGTACTTC
.,TRBV11-2,.,TRBJ2-7,CASSLVTMGLAYEQYF,TGTGCCAGCAGCTTAGTAACGATGGGCCTCGCCTACGAGCAGTACTTC
once,TRBV4-3,TRBD1,TRBJ1-2,CASSQDPGTGLYGYTF,TGCGCCAGCAGCCAAGATCCCGGGACAGGTCTCTATGGCTACACCTTC
.,TRBV10-3,TRBD1,TRBJ2-3,CAISDQGARKSTDTQYF,TGTGCCATCAGTGACCAGGGGGCTAGGAAGAGCACAGATACGCAGTATTTT
.,TRBV7-2,TRBD2,TRBJ2-1,CASSLAGGGGHNEQFF,TGTGCCAGCAGCTTAGCCGGCGGGGGGGGTCACAATGAGCAGTTCTTC
.,TRBV18,TRBD1,TRBJ2-5,CASSREGTGTETQYF,TGTGCCAGCTCCCGTGAGGGGACAGGTACAGAGACCCAGTACTTC
.,TRBV5-5,.,TRBJ1-1,CASSFRGVAEAFF,TGTGCCAGCAGCTTTCGGGGTGTAGCTGAAGCTTTCTTT
.,TRBV19,.,TRBJ2-5,CASSIGFGRETQYF,TGTGCCAGTAGTATAGGGTTTGGCAGGGAGACCCAGTACTTC
few,TRBV25-1,.,TRBJ1-2,CASSEVQGRGGYTF,TGTGCCAGCAGTGAAGTACAGGGAAGGGGTGGCTACACCTTC
.,TRBV27,.,TRBJ2-1,CASSLGPPGATYNEQFF,TGTGCCAGCAGTTTAGGCCCGCCAGGGGCAACTTACAATGAGCAGTTCTTC
.,TRBV21-1,.,TRBJ2-4,CASSHLAGEVKNIQYF,TGTGCCAGCAGCCACCTAGCGGGAGAGGTCAAAAACATTCAGTACTTC
.,TRBV6-2/TRBV6-3,TRBD2,TRBJ2-2,CASSYSGLAGAHTGELFF,TGTGCCAGCAGTTACTCGGGACTAGCGGGAGCTCACACCGGGGAGCTGTTTTTT
.,TRBV6-2/TRBV6-3,TRBD2,TRBJ2-7,CASSYGLAGGTSYEQYF,TGTGCCAGCAGTTACGGATTAGCGGGAGGAACCTCCTACGAGCAGTACTTC
.,TRBV30,TRBD1,TRBJ1-1,CAWDRGLNTEAFF,TGTGCCTGGGACAGGGGGCTGAACACTGAAGCTTTCTTT
.,TRBV2,TRBD1,TRBJ2-1,CASKLGDRGNEQFF,TGTGCCAGCAAGCTAGGGGACAGGGGCAATGAGCAGTTCTTC
.,TRBV19,.,TRBJ1-5,CASSSKGLSNQPQHF,TGTGCCAGTAGTAGCAAGGGACTTAGCAATCAGCCCCAGCATTTT
.,TRBV30,TRBD1,TRBJ2-5,CAWRQARDRGRETQYF,TGTGCCTGGAGACAAGCCCGGGACAGGGGTAGGGAGACCCAGTACTTC
.,TRBV4-1,TRBD1,TRBJ2-5,CASSQDTGQGYQETQYF,TGCGCCAGCAGCCAAGATACGGGACAGGGATACCAAGAGACCCAGTACTTC
.,TRBV7-8,.,TRBJ2-1,CASSLVSFGLTNNEQFF,TGTGCCAGCAGCTTAGTTTCATTTGGGCTGACTAACAATGAGCAGTTCTTC
.,TRBV5-4,TRBD1,TRBJ2-5,CASSSGTAQETQYF,TGTGCCAGCAGCTCCGGGACAGCACAAGAGACCCAGTACTTC
.,TRBV7-2,.,TRBJ2-7,CASSPGSTVSYEQYF,TGTGCCAGCAGCCCCGGCTCGACAGTCTCCTACGAGCAGTACTTC
.,TRBV29-1,TRBD1,TRBJ1-2,CSVLLGDRGRDGYTF,TGCAGCGTCCTTCTCGGGGACAGGGGTCGGGATGGCTACACCTTC
once,TRBV6-2/TRBV6-3,TRBD2,TRBJ2-1,CASSYGRELYNEQFF,TGTGCCAGCAGTTATGGGCGGGAGCTCTACAATGAGCAGTTCTTC
.,TRBV30,TRBD1,TRBJ1-2,CAWSVGGQGFYGYTF,TGTGCCTGGAGTGTGGGGGGACAGGGTTTCTATGGCTACACCTTC
.,TRBV5-4,.,TRBJ1-1,CASSWGTGNTEAFF,TGTGCCAGCAGCTGGGGAACAGGGAACACTGAAGCTTTCTTT
.,TRBV6-6,TRBD1,TRBJ1-3,CASSPGQGSTIYF,TGTGCCAGCAGCCCCGGACAGGGCTCCACCATATATTTT
.,TRBV18,TRBD1,TRBJ1-2,CASSPTGGLTRGYTF,TGTGCCAGCTCACCGACAGGGGGTTTGACCCGTGGCTACACCTTC